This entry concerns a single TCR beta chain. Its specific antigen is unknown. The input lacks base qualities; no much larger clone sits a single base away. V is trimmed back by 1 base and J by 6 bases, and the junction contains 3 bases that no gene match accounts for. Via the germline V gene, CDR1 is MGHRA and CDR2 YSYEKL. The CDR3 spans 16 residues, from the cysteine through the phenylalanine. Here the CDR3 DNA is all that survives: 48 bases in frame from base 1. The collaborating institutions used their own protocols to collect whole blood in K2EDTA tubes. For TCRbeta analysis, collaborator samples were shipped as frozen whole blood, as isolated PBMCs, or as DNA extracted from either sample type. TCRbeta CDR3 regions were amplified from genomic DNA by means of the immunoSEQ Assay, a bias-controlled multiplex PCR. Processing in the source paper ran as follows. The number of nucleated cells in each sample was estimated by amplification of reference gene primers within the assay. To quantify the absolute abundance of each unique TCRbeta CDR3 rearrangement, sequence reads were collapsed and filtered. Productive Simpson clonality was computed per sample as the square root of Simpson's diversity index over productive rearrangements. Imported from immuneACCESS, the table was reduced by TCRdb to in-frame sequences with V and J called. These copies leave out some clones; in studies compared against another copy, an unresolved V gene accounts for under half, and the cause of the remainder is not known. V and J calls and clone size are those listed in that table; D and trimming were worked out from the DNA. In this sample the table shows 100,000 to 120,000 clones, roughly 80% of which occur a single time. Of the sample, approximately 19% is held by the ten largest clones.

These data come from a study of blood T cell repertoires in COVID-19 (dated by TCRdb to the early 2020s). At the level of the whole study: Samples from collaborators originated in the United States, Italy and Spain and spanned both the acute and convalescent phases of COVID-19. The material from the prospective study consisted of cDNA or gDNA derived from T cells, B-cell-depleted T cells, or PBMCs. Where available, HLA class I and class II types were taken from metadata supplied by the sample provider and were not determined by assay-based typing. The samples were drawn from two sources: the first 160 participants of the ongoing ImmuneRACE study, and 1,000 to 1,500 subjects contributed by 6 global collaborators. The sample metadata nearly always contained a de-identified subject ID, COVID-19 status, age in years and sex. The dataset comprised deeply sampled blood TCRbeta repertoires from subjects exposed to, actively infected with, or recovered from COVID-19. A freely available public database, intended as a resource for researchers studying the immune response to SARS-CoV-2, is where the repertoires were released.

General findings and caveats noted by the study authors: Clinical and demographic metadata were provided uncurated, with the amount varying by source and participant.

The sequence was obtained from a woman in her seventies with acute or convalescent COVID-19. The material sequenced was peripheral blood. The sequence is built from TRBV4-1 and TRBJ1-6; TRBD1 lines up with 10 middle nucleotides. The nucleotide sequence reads TGCGCCAGCAGCCAAGGGGGACAGGGGAGTAATTCACCCCTCCACTTT. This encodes CASSQGGQGSNSPLHF.